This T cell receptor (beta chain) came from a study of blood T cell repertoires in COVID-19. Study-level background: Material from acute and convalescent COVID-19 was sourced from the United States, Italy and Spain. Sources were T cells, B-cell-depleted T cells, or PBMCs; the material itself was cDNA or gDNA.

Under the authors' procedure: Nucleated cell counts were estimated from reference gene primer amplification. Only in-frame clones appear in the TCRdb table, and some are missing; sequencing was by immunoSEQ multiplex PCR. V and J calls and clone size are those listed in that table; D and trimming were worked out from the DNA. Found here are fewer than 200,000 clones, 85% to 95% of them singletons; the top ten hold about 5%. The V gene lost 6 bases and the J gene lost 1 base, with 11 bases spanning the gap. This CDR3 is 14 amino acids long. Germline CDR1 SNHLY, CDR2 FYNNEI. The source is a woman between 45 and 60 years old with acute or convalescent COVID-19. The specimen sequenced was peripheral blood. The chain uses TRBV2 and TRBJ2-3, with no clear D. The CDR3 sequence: CASRPRSGTDTQYF. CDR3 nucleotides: TGTGCCAGCAGACCCCGGTCGGGCACAGATACGCAGTATTTT.